This entry features one T cell receptor (beta chain) sequence. This specimen comes from a study of control samples from healthy donors and cancer patients. The CDR3 is 13 amino acids. Per the germline V gene, CDR1 is PRHDT and CDR2 is FYEKMQ (reference sequence). The V gene lost 4 bases and the J gene lost 4 bases, with 11 bases spanning the gap. Sequencing used immunoSEQ multiplex PCR; TCRdb keeps in-frame clones, though not all of them. The data contain 110,000 to 150,000 clones, around nine tenths of them singletons. The specimen sequenced was blood. The TCR sequence derives from a man aged 25 to 40 in good health. The V call is TRBV13, the J call TRBJ2-7; D may be TRBD2 (6 bases). CDR3 loop: CASSYRRGYEQYF. The DNA of the CDR3 is TGTGCCAGCAGCTACCGCCGGGGGTACGAGCAGTACTTC.